The 10 T cell receptor beta chains reported below all come from one sample, sequenced in a study of blood T cell repertoires in COVID-19. Clones were read by immunoSEQ multiplex PCR, and TCRdb kept only the in-frame ones, dropping some. The repertoire holds 270,000 or so clones, 81% seen once, with about 3.2% in the top ten. The sample was peripheral blood. The source of these receptors is a woman aged 55 to 70 with active or convalescent COVID-19.

The chain carries TRBV7-6 and TRBJ1-1, with TRBD1 matching 7 bases. CDR3 size: 16 residues. V dropped 4 bases and J dropped 6; count of bases not matched to a gene: 14. CDR1 SGHVS and CDR2 FNYEAQ come from the germline V gene. CDR3 sequence (DNA): TGTGCCAGCAGCTCCTACCAGGGACAGTCGGCCGCTGAAGCTTTCTTT. Translation: CASSSYQGQSAAEAFF.

CDR3 coding DNA: TGTGCCAGCAGCTTAGAAATGGCAGCCGACGGGAGGGGCATTCAGTACTTC. Its protein product is CASSLEMAADGRGIQYF. This rearrangement joins TRBV11-2 to TRBJ2-4; 8 bases agree with TRBD2. Germline lookup yields CDR1 SGHAT and CDR2 FQNNGV. This CDR3 is 17 amino acids long. J was trimmed by 9 bases and V by 0 bases; bases with no gene match: 13. Full variable domain (rest looked up from reference TRBV11-2 and TRBJ2-4): EAGVAQSPRYKIIEKRQSVAFWCNPISGHATLYWYQQILGQGPKLLIQFQNNGVVDDSQLPKDRFSAERLKGVDSTLKIQPAKLEDSAVYLCASSLEMAADGRGIQYFGAGTRLSVL.

The V gene is TRBV10-3, the J gene TRBJ1-4, with 11 bases identical to TRBD1. Germline lookup yields CDR1 ENHRY and CDR2 SYGVKD. The CDR3 extends over 15 amino acids. Unmatched junction bases numbered 5, after V lost 6 bases and J lost 5 bases. The CDR3 here is CAISTGDRGNEKLFF. DNA for the CDR3: TGTGCCATCAGCACCGGGGACAGGGGGAATGAAAAACTGTTTTTT.

V and J are TRBV5-1 and TRBJ2-5; TRBD2 agrees at 10 bases. The CDR3 totals 18 residues. CDR1 is SGHRS and CDR2 is YFSETQ in the germline V gene. V lost 0 bases, J lost 1 base, and 9 bases stayed unmatched. CDR3 nucleotide sequence: TGCGCCAGCAGCTTGGCCGTAAGCGGGGGGGCCGGCCAAGAGACCCAGTACTTC. It translates to CASSLAVSGGAGQETQYF.

The V call is TRBV19, the J call TRBJ2-5, with TRBD1 matching over 7 bases. CDR3 length equals 12 residues. Losses at the gene ends were 10 bases for V and 4 bases for J; bases not matched to a gene: 6. The V gene's germline CDR1 is LNHDA and CDR2 SQIVND (reference sequence). The CDR3 nucleotides are TGTGCCACATCGGGACAGTCAGAGACCCAGTACTTC. Amino acid sequence: CATSGQSETQYF.

The CDR3 spells CASSYDLGGYTF. Written as DNA, the CDR3 is TGTGCCAGCAGCTACGATCTGGGCGGCTACACCTTC. J is TRBJ1-2 and V is TRBV7-9; no reliable D call. CDR1 and CDR2 from the germline V gene are SEHNR and FQNEAQ (reference sequence). Deletions cut 4 bases from V and 8 bases from J, with 11 bases between. This CDR3 comprises 12 residues.

The CDR3 loop is CAIASGGRNEQFF. The CDR3 region has the DNA TGTGCCATCGCCAGCGGGGGGAGAAATGAGCAGTTCTTC. V is TRBV10-3 and J is TRBJ2-1; TRBD2 aligns across 9 bases. The CDR3 consists of 13 residues. V was pared by 8 bases and J by 7 bases, with 6 bases of the junction left unmatched. CDR1 is ENHRY, CDR2 SYGVKD, per germline.

A word on this clone: The same CDR3 is also encoded by other DNA sequences in this sample. J is TRBJ2-5 and V is TRBV9; tentatively, D is TRBD2 (5 bases). CDR3 length: 14 residues. Germline values: CDR1 SGDLS, CDR2 YYNGEE. Trimming cost V 3 bases and J 1 base, with 10 bases left between them. Written as DNA, the CDR3 is TGTGCCAGCAGCGGAGGTGGACTCCAAGAGACCCAGTACTTC. Translation: CASSGGGLQETQYF.

This clone was seen a handful of times. The J gene is TRBJ1-1, the V gene TRBV5-4; the match to TRBD1 covers 7 bases. The CDR3 extends over 15 amino acids. Germline values: CDR1 SGHNT, CDR2 YYREEE (reference sequence). J was trimmed by 1 base and V by 4 bases; bases with no gene match: 7. CDR3 loop: CASSPRTGGNTEAFF. For the CDR3, the DNA is TGTGCCAGCAGCCCGCGGACAGGAGGGAACACTGAAGCTTTCTTT.

CDR3 nucleotides: TGCAGCGGAGGGAGACAGGGGACAGGGACCAATGAGCAGTTCTTC. It encodes CSGGRQGTGTNEQFF. V usage is TRBV29-1 and J usage is TRBJ2-1, with TRBD1 matching 9 bases. V was clipped by 7 bases and J by 6 bases; unmatched bases: 13. The CDR3 runs 15 residues. Germline assignment: CDR1 SQVTM and CDR2 ANQGSEA.